The next 5 T cell receptor beta chains were all read from a single sample in a study of beta chain features in type 1 diabetes. Expressed TCRB transcripts were sequenced, since all the RNA that had been isolated was reverse transcribed. The assay was immunoSEQ multiplex PCR, and TCRdb's table has in-frame clones only and misses some. The top ten clones hold roughly 0.066% of a sample with hundreds of thousands of clones, around 28% of them seen once. The source material was naive CD4+ T cells from blood. Source of these receptors: a man between 18 and 29 years old in good health.

CDR3 coding DNA: TGCGCCAGCAGCCAGGTCTCCAGATCGCCCCAGCATTTT. Translating gives CASSQVSRSPQHF. The rearrangement uses TRBV4-1 and TRBJ1-5; D is unresolved. V gave up 3 bases and J gave up 9 bases, with 12 bases separating them. Germline V gives CDR1 MGHRA, CDR2 YSYEKL. The CDR3 is made up of 13 amino acids.

The table lists this clone with a few counts. The chain is built from TRBV4-1 and TRBJ1-2, with TRBD1 matching 10 bases. This CDR3 region has 15 residues. Unmatched junction bases numbered 5, after V lost 3 bases and J lost 4 bases. Germline V gives CDR1 MGHRA, CDR2 YSYEKL. As DNA, the CDR3 is TGCGCCAGCAGCCAGCTGGGACAGGGGATCTATGGCTACACCTTC. This sequence encodes CASSQLGQGIYGYTF.

The chain carries TRBV30 and TRBJ2-2; the D gene could be TRBD1 or TRBD2 (5 bases each). Per the germline V gene, CDR1 is GTSNPN and CDR2 is SVGIG (reference sequence). Deletions cut 2 bases from V and 2 bases from J, with 9 bases between. The CDR3 is 14 residues long. The CDR3 DNA follows: TGTGCCTGGAGTCCGGGACCAAACACCGGGGAGCTGTTTTTT. As protein: CAWSPGPNTGELFF.

For the CDR3, the DNA is TGTGCCACCAGCAGACCGTATAGCAATCAGCCCCAGCATTTT. This translates into CATSRPYSNQPQHF. The chain joins TRBV15 to TRBJ1-5; D is uncertain. The CDR3 covers 14 residues. V dropped 2 bases and J dropped 0 bases, with 5 bases sitting between them. Germline V gene data show CDR1 as LNHNV and CDR2 as YYDKDF (reference sequence).

CDR3 protein: CAWSVGTALNQPQHF. The CDR3 nucleotides read TGTGCCTGGAGTGTAGGGACTGCGCTCAATCAGCCCCAGCATTTT. The chain combines TRBV30 with TRBJ1-5, with D possibly matching TRBD1 (5 bases). V lost 0 bases and J lost 3, with 12 bases in between. This CDR3 has 15 amino acids. Germline V gene data show CDR1 as GTSNPN and CDR2 as SVGIG (reference sequence). Looking up the rest from reference TRBV30 and TRBJ1-5 gives the full variable domain: SQTIHQWPATLVQPVGSPLSLECTVEGTSNPNLYWYRQAAGRGLQLLFYSVGIGQISSEVPQNLSASRPQDRQFILSSKKLLLSDSGFYLCAWSVGTALNQPQHFGDGTRLSIL.